Below, 21 T cell receptor beta chains from the same sample are listed, as sequenced in a study of cytomegalovirus exposure and HLA in healthy donors. This PCR relied on a set of 60 Vbeta primers and 13 Jbeta primers. Repertoires were generated with immunoSEQ multiplex PCR, while TCRdb's copy carries only in-frame clones and drops some. Its clone listing holds about 110,000 clones. The sequenced sample consisted of PBMCs. These receptors were collected from a man in his forties or fifties in good health and CMV-seronegative.

This chain connects TRBV10-2 to TRBJ2-3; D is ambiguous. Germline CDR1 WSHSY, CDR2 SAAADI. The CDR3 loop spans 13 amino acids. V lost 7 bases to trimming and J lost 4 bases, with 12 bases between them. The CDR3 reads CASTVRSPDTQYF. The CDR3 coding sequence is TGCGCCAGCACGGTGAGGAGTCCAGATACGCAGTATTTT.

This chain links TRBV7-2 with TRBJ1-1; D is ambiguous. Trimming cost V 5 bases and J 11 bases, with 18 bases left between them. The CDR3 totals 13 residues. The germline CDR1 and CDR2 sequences are SGHTA and FQGNSA. In DNA form, the CDR3 reads TGTGCCAGCAGCCCGCGGACCCTCGAGGGCGCTTTCTTT. Protein product: CASSPRTLEGAFF.

The V and J genes are TRBV30 and TRBJ2-7, with 9 bases fitting TRBD1. V was clipped by 5 bases and J by 1 base; unmatched bases: 3. The CDR3 consists of 13 residues. Germline CDR1 and CDR2: GTSNPN and SVGIG (reference sequence). In DNA form, the CDR3 reads TGTGCCTGGGGGACAGGGCGATCCTACGAGCAGTACTTC. It yields the protein CAWGTGRSYEQYF.

This chain links TRBV5-1 with TRBJ2-3; 9 bases map to TRBD1. The CDR3 is made up of 15 amino acids. V lost 4 bases, J lost 2 bases, and 5 bases stayed unmatched. Per the germline V gene, CDR1 is SGHRS and CDR2 is YFSETQ. The CDR3 DNA reads as TGCGCCAGCAGCCCCGGGACAGGGATCACAGATACGCAGTATTTT. This translates into CASSPGTGITDTQYF.

The chain employs TRBV5-1 and TRBJ1-1; D is unclear. Trimming pared 0 bases from V and 0 bases from J, leaving 6 bases between. The germline V gene has CDR1 SGHRS and CDR2 YFSETQ. The CDR3 sequence is 14 residues long. The CDR3 is CASSLGRLNTEAFF. The CDR3 DNA reads as TGCGCCAGCAGCTTGGGGAGATTGAACACTGAAGCTTTCTTT.

This chain links TRBV18 with TRBJ2-1; D gene unclear. The ends were cut back, 3 bases at V and 3 bases at J, with 9 bases in the middle. The CDR3 length is 14 residues. Looked up from germline, CDR1 is KGHSH and CDR2 is LQKENI. The CDR3 is CASSPLEVYNEQFF. In nucleotides, the CDR3 is TGTGCCAGCTCACCTCTTGAGGTCTACAATGAGCAGTTCTTC.

The CDR3 region has the DNA TGTGCCAGCAGCTTGGGGGGGACACCCCTCCACTTT. This sequence encodes CASSLGGTPLHF. J is TRBJ1-6 and V is TRBV7-2, with D perhaps TRBD1 (5 bases). Germline CDR1 is SGHTA and CDR2 is FQGNSA. The V and J ends lost 3 bases and 11 bases respectively, with 8 bases between them. This CDR3 region has 12 residues.

This chain links TRBV6-1 with TRBJ1-2; D is unresolved. Trimming removed 3 bases at V and 6 bases at J, with 20 bases between. The CDR3 consists of 16 residues. The germline CDR1 and CDR2 sequences are MNHNS and SASEGT. The CDR3 bases are TGTGCCAGCAGTGAGTCGTCTGCGGGGTCGCGTGATGGCTACACCTTC. Its translation: CASSESSAGSRDGYTF.

The V and J genes are TRBV27 and TRBJ2-7; 14 positions agree with TRBD2. Trimming cost V 3 bases and J 9 bases; bases outside gene matches: 7. Germline CDR1 reads MNHEY; CDR2 reads SMNVEV (reference sequence). CDR3 length: 15 amino acids. Written as DNA, the CDR3 is TGTGCCAGCAGTTTCCTAGGGACTAGCGGGAGAGGGCAGTACTTC. Translation gives CASSFLGTSGRGQYF.

This chain uses TRBV9 with TRBJ1-2; D call uncertain. The V gene's germline CDR1 is SGDLS and CDR2 YYNGEE. The CDR3 is made up of 14 amino acids. The germline V and J ends were trimmed by 4 bases and 5 bases, with 15 bases remaining between them. CDR3 protein: CASSPGLGGYGYTF. CDR3 nucleotides: TGTGCCAGCAGCCCAGGACTGGGAGGGTATGGCTACACCTTC. Complete variable domain (other parts from reference TRBV9 and TRBJ1-2): DSGVTQTPKHLITATGQRVTLRCSPRSGDLSVYWYQQSLDQGLQFLIQYYNGEERAKGNILERFSAQQFPDLHSELNLSSLELGDSALYFCASSPGLGGYGYTFGSGTRLTVV.

The chain is built from TRBV30 and TRBJ1-2; perhaps TRBD1 as D (5 bases). Deletions cut 3 bases from V and 7 bases from J, with 9 bases between. The CDR3 spans 11 residues. CDR1 is GTSNPN, CDR2 SVGIG, per germline (reference sequence). CDR3 sequence: CAWRRTLGYTF. CDR3 DNA sequence: TGTGCCTGGAGAAGGACACTTGGCTACACCTTC.

V and J are TRBV7-9 and TRBJ2-6; 7 nucleotides align to TRBD1. V was clipped by 5 bases and J by 4 bases; unmatched bases: 8. From germline, CDR1 is SEHNR and CDR2 FQNEAQ (reference sequence). The CDR3 is 16 residues long. CDR3 protein: CASSLEQGIGANVLTF. CDR3 nucleotides: TGTGCCAGCAGCCTAGAACAGGGGATCGGGGCCAACGTCCTGACTTTC.

The chain combines TRBV5-4 with TRBJ2-5; the match to TRBD2 covers 16 bases. This CDR3 is 17 amino acids long. Germline trimming cut 4 bases from V and 5 bases from J; bases unmatched to any gene: 8. The germline gives CDR1 SGHNT, CDR2 YYREEE (reference sequence). DNA of the CDR3: TGTGCCAGCAGCATAGCCGGGACTAGCGGGGGGGCTGAGACCCAGTACTTC. Its protein is CASSIAGTSGGAETQYF.

This sequence joins TRBV18 and TRBJ1-2, with a tentative D call TRBD1 (6 bases). V was pared by 3 bases and J by 2 bases, with 10 bases between. Germline V gene sequence: CDR1 KGHSH, CDR2 LQKENI. The CDR3 extends over 14 amino acids. This chain's CDR3 is CASSPPTGNYGYTF. In nucleotides, the CDR3 is TGTGCCAGCTCACCTCCTACAGGGAACTATGGCTACACCTTC.

The J gene is TRBJ1-2, the V gene TRBV7-9; D is perhaps TRBD1 (6 bases). CDR1 is SEHNR and CDR2 is FQNEAQ in the germline V gene (reference sequence). This CDR3 is built from 16 residues. Trimming took 3 bases from V and 4 from J, leaving 18 bases between them. CDR3 in DNA: TGTGCCAGCAGCTTGGGAGGGGGGGGCGCCGGCTATGGCTACACCTTC. This gives the protein CASSLGGGGAGYGYTF.

The V and J genes are TRBV9 and TRBJ1-3; 10 bases are shared with TRBD1. CDR3 length: 19 amino acids. CDR1 is SGDLS, CDR2 YYNGEE, per germline. The V gene end was trimmed by 4 bases and the J gene end by 0 bases; junction bases not matched to a gene: 13. Here the CDR3 DNA reads TGTGCCAGCAGCCCCTTTACCCGGGACAGGGGAAGCTCTGGAAACACCATATATTTT. It codes for CASSPFTRDRGSSGNTIYF.

The chain couples TRBV4-2 to TRBJ2-1; 9 bases agree with TRBD2. Germline trimming cut 0 bases from V and 4 bases from J; bases unmatched to any gene: 7. CDR1 is LGHNA, CDR2 YNFKEQ, per germline. The CDR3 is made up of 17 amino acids. The CDR3 nucleotides read TGTGCCAGCAGCCAAGAGGCTAGCGGGATAGGGTACAATGAGCAGTTCTTC. This codes for CASSQEASGIGYNEQFF.

The V gene is TRBV5-4, the J gene TRBJ2-2; D not certain. There are 15 residues in the CDR3. The germline V gene encodes CDR1 SGHNT and CDR2 YYREEE (reference sequence). Trimming removed 4 bases at V and 6 bases at J, with 16 bases between. DNA of the CDR3: TGTGCCAGCAGCCCCGGCGGTCGTGGCCCCGGGGAGCTGTTTTTT. This sequence encodes CASSPGGRGPGELFF. Variable domain in full (rest from reference TRBV5-4 and TRBJ2-2): ETGVTQSPTHLIKTRGQQVTLRCSSQSGHNTVSWYQQALGQGPQFIFQYYREEENGRGNFPPRFSGLQFPNYSSELNVNALELDDSALYLCASSPGGRGPGELFFGEGSRLTVL.

The chain joins TRBV29-1 to TRBJ2-3; maybe TRBD2 (6 bases). This CDR3 is built from 14 residues. The V gene's germline CDR1 is SQVTM and CDR2 ANQGSEA. The V gene lost 3 bases and the J gene lost 2 bases, with 12 bases spanning the gap. The CDR3: CSVEYGSNTDTQYF. DNA for the CDR3: TGCAGCGTTGAGTACGGGAGTAACACAGATACGCAGTATTTT.

V is TRBV7-9 and J is TRBJ1-5; a weak D match, TRBD1 (5 bases). The V end was cut by 3 bases, the J end by 0 bases, with 6 bases between. The CDR3 totals 14 residues. Per the germline V gene, CDR1 is SEHNR and CDR2 is FQNEAQ (reference sequence). CDR3 sequence: CASSLGHSNQPQHF. The CDR3 DNA reads TGTGCCAGCAGCTTGGGGCATAGCAATCAGCCCCAGCATTTT.

The J gene is TRBJ1-1, the V gene TRBV7-2; 8 nucleotides align to TRBD1. The germline CDR1 and CDR2 sequences are SGHTA and FQGNSA. The CDR3 has 15 residues. Germline trimming cut 4 bases from V and 4 bases from J; bases unmatched to any gene: 8. The CDR3: CASSYSGQGGTEAFF. The DNA for the CDR3 is TGTGCCAGCAGCTACAGCGGACAGGGAGGCACTGAAGCTTTCTTT.